The text below deals with one T cell receptor beta chain. This receptor's antigen is unknown. No base qualities exist here, and no much larger clone lies one base off it. CDR1 and CDR2 are drawn from the germline V gene (reference sequence): LGHDT, YNNKEL. Including cysteine and phenylalanine, the CDR3 has 16 amino acids. The sequence is cut down to CDR3 DNA, 48 bases in frame from base 1. Trimming leaves V shorter by 4 bases and J shorter by 4 bases, with the junction holding 6 bases beyond the gene matches. These data belong to a study of T-cell reconstitution after alpha-beta-depleted transplantation in children (dated by TCRdb to the mid-2010s). Background for the entire study: Using TCR repertoire profiling, the study quantitatively followed how T-cell immune reconstitution unfolded in children after TCRalphabeta/CD19-depleted allogeneic hematopoietic cell transplantation.

The library was built by means of PCR. The sequencer was an Illumina HiSeq 2500. TCR libraries were prepared with molecular barcoding, using unique molecular identifiers to normalize TCRbeta repertoire quantification. TCRdb reanalyzed the raw reads on its own, using fastp at Q25 for trimming and MiXCR for clone calling, and kept in-frame beta chains. Under each unique CDR3 protein, matching rows form one entry showing the most common genes and DNA. This sample comprises some 200,000 distinct CDR3 sequences, roughly 6.8% of them detected only once. The ten largest clones take up around 2.7% of the sample.

The sequencing used PBMCs from the stem cell graft donor, collected from the stem cell graft. The source of this sequence is a human donor who donated a stem cell graft to a child with Wiskott-Aldrich syndrome. The sequence joins TRBV3-1 to TRBJ2-3; 12 nucleotides in the junction match TRBD2. At the DNA level, the sequence is TGTGCCAGCAGCCCCCTAGCGGGAGGGGGCCCAGATACGCAGTATTTT. It encodes CASSPLAGGGPDTQYF.